This TCR beta chain is from a study of blood T cell repertoires in COVID-19. Some clones are missing from TCRdb's copy, which holds only in-frame ones; the method was immunoSEQ multiplex PCR. The repertoire holds approximately 240,000 clones, roughly 84% seen once, with 4% in the top ten. This clone was detected once. The sample was peripheral blood. This TCR derives from a woman aged 40 to 49 with active or convalescent COVID-19.

The CDR3 protein is CASRISQGSYTF. The CDR3 DNA reads as TGTGCCAGCAGAATCTCCCAGGGGTCCTACACCTTC. The chain combines TRBV7-9 with TRBJ1-2; D possibly corresponds to TRBD1 (6 bases). The V end lost 6 bases, the J end lost 10 bases, and 15 bases lay between the germline ends. Germline assignment: CDR1 SEHNR and CDR2 FQNEAQ (reference sequence). This CDR3 is 12 amino acids long. The full variable domain, with the rest looked up from reference TRBV7-9 and TRBJ1-2, is DTGVSQNPRHKITKRGQNVTFRCDPISEHNRLYWYRQTLGQGPEFLTYFQNEAQLEKSRLLSDRFSAERPKGSFSTLEIQRTEQGDSAMYLCASRISQGSYTFGSGTRLTVV.